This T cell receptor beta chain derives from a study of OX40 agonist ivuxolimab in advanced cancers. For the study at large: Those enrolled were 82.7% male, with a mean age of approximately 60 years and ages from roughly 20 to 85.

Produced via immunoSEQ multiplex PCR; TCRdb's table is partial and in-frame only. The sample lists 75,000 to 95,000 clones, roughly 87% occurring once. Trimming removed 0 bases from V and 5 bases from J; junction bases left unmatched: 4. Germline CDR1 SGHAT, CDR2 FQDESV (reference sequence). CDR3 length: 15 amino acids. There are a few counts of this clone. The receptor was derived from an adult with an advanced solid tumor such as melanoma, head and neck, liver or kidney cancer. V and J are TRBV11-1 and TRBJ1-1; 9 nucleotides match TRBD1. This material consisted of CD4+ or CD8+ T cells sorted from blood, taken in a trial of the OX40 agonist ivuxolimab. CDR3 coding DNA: TGTGCCAGCAGCTTAGCGGGGACAGGGATGACTGAAGCTTTCTTT. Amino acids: CASSLAGTGMTEAFF.